This T cell receptor (beta chain) was recorded in a study of shared clonotypes between healthy human individuals. Across the study: Three plates each covered CD4 naive and memory; CD8 naive two, CD8 memory one.

Sorted-subset replicate PCR reactions contained approximately 190 ng DNA, corresponding to 29,000 or so T cell genomes. In the source study's methods: Junction-only sequences without quality scores came from ImmunoSEQ, so filtering differed. The method was immunoSEQ multiplex PCR; TCRdb's version includes in-frame clones alone and lacks a portion of them. Clone size and V and J calls were adopted from that table, with D and trimming inferred from the DNA. The sample has roughly 1,800,000 clones; roughly 95% are singletons. This CDR3 is 12 amino acids long. Germline lookup yields CDR1 LNHDA and CDR2 SQIVND (reference sequence). Trimming pared 6 bases from V and 3 bases from J, leaving 7 bases between. Positively selected for CCR7, the CD45RO-negative cells used as naive CD8 cells excluded terminally differentiated effector memory CD45RA+ cells.

V usage is TRBV19 and J usage is TRBJ2-3; D unclear. This receptor was taken from a young man in good health. The sample consisted of naive CD8+ T cells sorted from blood. The CDR3 DNA follows: TGTGCCAGTAGCGATCTGACAGATACGCAGTATTTT. Protein sequence: CASSDLTDTQYF.